The sequence of this TCR beta chain was determined in a study of blood T cell repertoires in COVID-19. In the study overall: Sites in the United States, Italy and Spain provided acute and convalescent COVID-19 samples. In each case, the material was cDNA or gDNA derived from T cells, B-cell-depleted T cells, or PBMCs.

Recruits, aged 18 to 89 years, lived in 20 to 30 US areas. Clones were sequenced by immunoSEQ multiplex PCR, and TCRdb holds only the in-frame ones, with some missing. The data hold 250,000 to 300,000 clones, with around nine tenths observed a single time. J lost 6 bases, V lost 1 base, and 13 bases had no gene match. Germline assignment: CDR1 LNHDA and CDR2 SQIVND (reference sequence). The length of the CDR3 is 19 residues. This clonotype originated in a woman aged 30 to 39 who had recovered from COVID-19. The chain combines TRBV19 with TRBJ2-1; 12 positions match TRBD2. Source material: PBMCs or T cells enriched from blood (not recorded which). CDR3 coding DNA: TGTGCCAGTAGTATAGGCCTAGCGGGAGGGCTTCTCGCGTCCAATGAGCAGTTCTTC. Translated, it gives CASSIGLAGGLLASNEQFF.